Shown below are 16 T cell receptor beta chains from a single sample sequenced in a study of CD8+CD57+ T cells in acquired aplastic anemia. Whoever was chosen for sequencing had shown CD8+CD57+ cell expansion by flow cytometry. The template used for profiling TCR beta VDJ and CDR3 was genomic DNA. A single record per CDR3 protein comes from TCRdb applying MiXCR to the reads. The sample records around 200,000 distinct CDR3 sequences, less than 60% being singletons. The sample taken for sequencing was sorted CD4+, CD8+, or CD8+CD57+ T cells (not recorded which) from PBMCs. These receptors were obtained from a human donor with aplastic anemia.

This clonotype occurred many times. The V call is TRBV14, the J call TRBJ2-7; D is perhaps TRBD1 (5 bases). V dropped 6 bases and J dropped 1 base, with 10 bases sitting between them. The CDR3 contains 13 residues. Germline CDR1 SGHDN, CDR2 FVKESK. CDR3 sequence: CASSWSGSYEQYF. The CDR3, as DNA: TGTGCCAGCAGTTGGTCAGGGTCCTACGAGCAGTACTTC.

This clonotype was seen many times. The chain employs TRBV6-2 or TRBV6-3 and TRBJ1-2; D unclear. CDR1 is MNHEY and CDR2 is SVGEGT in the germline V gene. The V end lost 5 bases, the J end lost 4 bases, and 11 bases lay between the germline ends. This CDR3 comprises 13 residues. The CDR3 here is CASSHGRTYGYTF. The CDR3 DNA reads TGTGCCAGCAGTCACGGACGCACCTATGGCTACACCTTC.

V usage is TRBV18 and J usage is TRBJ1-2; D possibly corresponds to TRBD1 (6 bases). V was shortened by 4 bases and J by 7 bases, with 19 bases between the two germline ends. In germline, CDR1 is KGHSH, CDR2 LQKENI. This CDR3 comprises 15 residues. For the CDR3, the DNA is TGTGCCAGCTCACGGGAACAGGATGCAGGGGTTGGCTACACCTTC. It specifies CASSREQDAGVGYTF.

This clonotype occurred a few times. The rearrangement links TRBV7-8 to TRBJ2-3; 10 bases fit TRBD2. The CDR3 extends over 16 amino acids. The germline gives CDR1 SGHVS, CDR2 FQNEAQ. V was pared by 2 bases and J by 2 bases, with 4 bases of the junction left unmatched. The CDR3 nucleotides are TGTGCCAGCAGCTTATTCGGGACTAGCGACACAGATACGCAGTATTTT. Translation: CASSLFGTSDTDTQYF.

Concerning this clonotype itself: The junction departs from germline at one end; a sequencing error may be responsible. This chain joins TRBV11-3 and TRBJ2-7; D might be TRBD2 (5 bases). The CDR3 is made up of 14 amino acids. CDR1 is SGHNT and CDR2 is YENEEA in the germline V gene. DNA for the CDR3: TGTGCCAACAGCGGAAGACACAGTCCGGAAGGGCAGTACTTC. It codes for CANSGRHSPEGQYF.

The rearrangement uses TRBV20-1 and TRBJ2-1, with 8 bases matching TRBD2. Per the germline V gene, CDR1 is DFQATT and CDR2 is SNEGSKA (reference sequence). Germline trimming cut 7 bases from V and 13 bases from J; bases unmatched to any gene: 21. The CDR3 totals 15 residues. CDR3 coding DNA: TGCAGTGGCGGGGCGGGGGGCTCGACCTACAATGGACAGTTCTTC. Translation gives CSGGAGGSTYNGQFF.

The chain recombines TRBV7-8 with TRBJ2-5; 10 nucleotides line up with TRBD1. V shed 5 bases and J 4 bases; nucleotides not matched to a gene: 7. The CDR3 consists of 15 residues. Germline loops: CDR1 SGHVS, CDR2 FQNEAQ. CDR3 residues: CASSPQTGGPETQYF. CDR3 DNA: TGTGCCAGCAGCCCTCAGACAGGGGGCCCAGAGACCCAGTACTTC.

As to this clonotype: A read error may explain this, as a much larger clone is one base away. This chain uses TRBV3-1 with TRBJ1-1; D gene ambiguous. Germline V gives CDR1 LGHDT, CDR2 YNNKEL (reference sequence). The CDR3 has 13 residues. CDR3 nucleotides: TGTGCCAGCACCCGGCAGGAGAACACTGGAGCTTTCTTT. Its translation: CASTRQENTGAFF.

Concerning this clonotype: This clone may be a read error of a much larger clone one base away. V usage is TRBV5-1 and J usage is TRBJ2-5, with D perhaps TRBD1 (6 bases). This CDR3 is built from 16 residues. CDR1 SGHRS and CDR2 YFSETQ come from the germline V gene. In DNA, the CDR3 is TGCGCCAGAAGCTTGGAACCGACAGGTCTTCAAGAGACCCAGTACTTC. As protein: CARSLEPTGLQETQYF.

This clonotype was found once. The CDR3 is CASSEDRATDTQYF. CDR3 DNA sequence: TGTGCCAGCAGTGAGGACAGGGCGACAGATACGCAGTATTTT. The chain joins TRBV2 to TRBJ2-3; TRBD1 matches 8 bases. Unmatched junction bases numbered 2, after V lost 3 bases and J lost 3 bases. CDR1 is SNHLY and CDR2 is FYNNEI in the germline V gene. The CDR3 is 14 amino acids.

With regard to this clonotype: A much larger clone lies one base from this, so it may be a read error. The CDR3 loop is CASSSWTGYEKPFF. As DNA, the CDR3 is TGTGCCAGCAGCTCTTGGACAGGGTATGAAAAACCGTTTTTT. This chain joins TRBV19 and TRBJ1-4; 8 bases align to TRBD1. The CDR3 is made up of 14 amino acids. The V gene's germline CDR1 is LNHDA and CDR2 SQIVND (reference sequence).

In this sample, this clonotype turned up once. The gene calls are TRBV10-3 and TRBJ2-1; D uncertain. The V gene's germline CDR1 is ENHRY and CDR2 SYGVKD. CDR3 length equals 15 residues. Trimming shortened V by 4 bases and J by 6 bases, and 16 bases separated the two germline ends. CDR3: CAISGAIPSVNEQFF. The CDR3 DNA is TGTGCCATCAGTGGGGCAATTCCATCGGTCAATGAGCAGTTCTTC.

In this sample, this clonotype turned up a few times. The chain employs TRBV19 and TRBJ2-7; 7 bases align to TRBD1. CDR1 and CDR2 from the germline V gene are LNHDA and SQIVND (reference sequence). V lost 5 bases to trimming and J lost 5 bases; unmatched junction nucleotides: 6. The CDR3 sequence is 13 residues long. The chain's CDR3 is CASSRITGDEQYF. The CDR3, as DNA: TGTGCCAGTAGTCGGATTACAGGGGACGAGCAGTACTTC. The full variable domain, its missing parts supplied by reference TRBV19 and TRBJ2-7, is DGGITQSPKYLFRKEGQNVTLSCEQNLNHDAMYWYRQDPGQGLRLIYYSQIVNDFQKGDIAEGYSVSREKKESFPLTVTSAQKNPTAFYLCASSRITGDEQYFGPGTRLTVT.

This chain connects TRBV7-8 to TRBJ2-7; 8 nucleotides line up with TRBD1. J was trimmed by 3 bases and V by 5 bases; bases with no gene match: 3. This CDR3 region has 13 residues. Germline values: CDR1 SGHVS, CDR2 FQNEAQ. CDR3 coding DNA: TGTGCCAGCAGCAGGACAGGGAACTACGAGCAGTACTTC. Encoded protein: CASSRTGNYEQYF.

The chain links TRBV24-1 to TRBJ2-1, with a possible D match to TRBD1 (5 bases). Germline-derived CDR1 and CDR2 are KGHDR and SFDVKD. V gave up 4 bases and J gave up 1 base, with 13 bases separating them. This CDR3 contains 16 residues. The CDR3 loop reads CATSDPRQGSYNEQFF. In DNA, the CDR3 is TGTGCCACCAGTGACCCCCGTCAGGGTTCCTACAATGAGCAGTTCTTC.

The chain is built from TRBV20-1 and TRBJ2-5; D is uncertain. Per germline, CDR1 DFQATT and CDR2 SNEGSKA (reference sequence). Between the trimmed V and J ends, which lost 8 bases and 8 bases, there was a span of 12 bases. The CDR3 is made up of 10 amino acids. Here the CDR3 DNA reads TGCAGTACTGAGGTTTATACCCAGTACTTC. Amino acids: CSTEVYTQYF.